The source of this T cell receptor (beta chain) is a study of T cell repertoires in ileal Crohn's disease. Study background: About half received postoperative treatment, some ten with thiopurines and 15 to 20 anti-TNF.

With regard to this clone: Its antigen is undetermined.

Study-wide points: Mucosal expansions were suggested to be mainly CD8 T cells.

Produced via immunoSEQ multiplex PCR; TCRdb's table is partial and in-frame only. The sample has roughly 7,000 clones, around four fifths seen once. Losses at the gene ends were 3 bases for V and 4 bases for J; bases not matched to a gene: 9. The CDR3 covers 16 residues. From germline, CDR1 is LNHNV and CDR2 YYDKDF (reference sequence). Documented time point: proximal margin of the surgical specimen (macroscopically non-inflamed). The specimen sequenced was ileal tissue. This clonotype originated in an adult with Crohn's disease. The genes are TRBV15 and TRBJ1-3, with 7 bases aligning to TRBD1. CDR3 bases: TGTGCCACCAGCAGGGACTCCGGGACAGCAGGAAACACCATATATTTT. This sequence encodes CATSRDSGTAGNTIYF.